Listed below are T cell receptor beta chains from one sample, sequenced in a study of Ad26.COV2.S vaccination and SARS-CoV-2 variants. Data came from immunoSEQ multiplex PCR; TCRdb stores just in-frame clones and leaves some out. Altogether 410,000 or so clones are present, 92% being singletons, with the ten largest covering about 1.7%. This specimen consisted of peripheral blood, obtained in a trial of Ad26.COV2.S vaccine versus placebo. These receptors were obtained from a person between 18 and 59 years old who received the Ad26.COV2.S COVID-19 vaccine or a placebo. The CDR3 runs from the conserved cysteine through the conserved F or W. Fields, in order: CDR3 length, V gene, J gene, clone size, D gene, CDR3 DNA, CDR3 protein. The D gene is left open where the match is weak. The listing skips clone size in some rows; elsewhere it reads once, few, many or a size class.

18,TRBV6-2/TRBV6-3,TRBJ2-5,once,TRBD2,TGTGCCAGCAGTGGACTAGCGGGGGCTAATGAGTACCAAGAGACCCAGTACTTC,CASSGLAGANEYQETQYF
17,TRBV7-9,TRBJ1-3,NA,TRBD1,TGTGCCAGCAGCCCGCCCTCGGACAGGGGGTCTGGAAACACCATATATTTT,CASSPPSDRGSGNTIYF
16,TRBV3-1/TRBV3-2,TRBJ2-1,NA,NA,TGTGCCAGCAGCCAACCGGGACCTACTCAGGGGAATGAGCAGTTCTTC,CASSQPGPTQGNEQFF
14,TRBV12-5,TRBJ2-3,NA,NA,TGTGCTAGTGGTTTGTCCTCCCCCGCAGATACGCAGTATTTT,CASGLSSPADTQYF
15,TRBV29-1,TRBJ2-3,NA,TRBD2,TGCAGCGTTGGAATAGCGGGGGGGCCGGAAGATACGCAGTATTTT,CSVGIAGGPEDTQYF
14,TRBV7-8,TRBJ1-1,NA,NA,TGTGCCAGCAGCTTATACAGGCGGGACACTGAAGCTTTCTTT,CASSLYRRDTEAFF
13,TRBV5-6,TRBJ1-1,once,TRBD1,TGTGCCAGCAGCTGGCAGGGGGACACTGAAGCTTTCTTT,CASSWQGDTEAFF
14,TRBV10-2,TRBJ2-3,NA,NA,TGCGCCAGCAGTGAGTTGCAGGCACCAGATACGCAGTATTTT,CASSELQAPDTQYF
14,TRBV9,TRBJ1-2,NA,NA,TGTGCCAGCAGCGTAGTGGGCAGTGACTATGGCTACACCTTC,CASSVVGSDYGYTF
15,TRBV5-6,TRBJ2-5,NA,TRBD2,TGTGCCAGCAGCTTGGGGGCTAGCGGGGGAAAGACCCAGTACTTC,CASSLGASGGKTQYF
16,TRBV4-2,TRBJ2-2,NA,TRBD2,TGTGCCAGCAGCCCCCGGGGGGTTGCGAACACCGGGGAGCTGTTTTTT,CASSPRGVANTGELFF
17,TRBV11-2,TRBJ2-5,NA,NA,TGTGCCAGCAGCTTAGGGGGGCGCCCCTCCCTGCTGGAGACCCAGTACTTC,CASSLGGRPSLLETQYF
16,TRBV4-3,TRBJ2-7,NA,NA,TGCGCCAGCAGCCAAGGGGTACAGGGATCATTGGAGGAGCAGTACTTC,CASSQGVQGSLEEQYF
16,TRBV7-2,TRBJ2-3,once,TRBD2,TGTGCCAGCAGCTCCCCCGGGCTAGCGGGGGGCGGTACGCAGTATTTT,CASSSPGLAGGGTQYF
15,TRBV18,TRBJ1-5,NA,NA,TGTGCCAGCTCACCACCGAGCGTACAGGGAGAGGCCCAGCATTTT,CASSPPSVQGEAQHF
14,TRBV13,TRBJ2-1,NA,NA,TGTGCCAGCAGCGGGACTCCAAGGAACAATGAGCAGTTCTTC,CASSGTPRNNEQFF
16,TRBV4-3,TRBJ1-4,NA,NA,TGCGCCAGCAGCCAACCTCCCCGGCCGAATAATGAAAAACTGTTTTTT,CASSQPPRPNNEKLFF
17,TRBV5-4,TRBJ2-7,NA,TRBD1,TGTGCCAGCAGCTTGGAACCTAGACAGGGGTTTAAATACGAGCAGTACTTC,CASSLEPRQGFKYEQYF
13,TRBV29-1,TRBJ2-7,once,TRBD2,TGCAGCGTTGAAGCAGGGAGGGTCAACGAGCAGTACTTC,CSVEAGRVNEQYF
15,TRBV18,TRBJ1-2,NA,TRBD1,TGTGCCAGCTCAACTGGGACAGGAGAGTACTATGGCTACACCTTC,CASSTGTGEYYGYTF
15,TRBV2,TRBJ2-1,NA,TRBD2,TGTGCCAGCAGTGTTTCGGGGGGGCCATCCAATGAGCAGTTCTTC,CASSVSGGPSNEQFF
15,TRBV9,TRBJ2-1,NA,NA,TGTGCCAGCAGCGTAGCTGCCGGAAGGGCAAATGAGCAGTTCTTC,CASSVAAGRANEQFF